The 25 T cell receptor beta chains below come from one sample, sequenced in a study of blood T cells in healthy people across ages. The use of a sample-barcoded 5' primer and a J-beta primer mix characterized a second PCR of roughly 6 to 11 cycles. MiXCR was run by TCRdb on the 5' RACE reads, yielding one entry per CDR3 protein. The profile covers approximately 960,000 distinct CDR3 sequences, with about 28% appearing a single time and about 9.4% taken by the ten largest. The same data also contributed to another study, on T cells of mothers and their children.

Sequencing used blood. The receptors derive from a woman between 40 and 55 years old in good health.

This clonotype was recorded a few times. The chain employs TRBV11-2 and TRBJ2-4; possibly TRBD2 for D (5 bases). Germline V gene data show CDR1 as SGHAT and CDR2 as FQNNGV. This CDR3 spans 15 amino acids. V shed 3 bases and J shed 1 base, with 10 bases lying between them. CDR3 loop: CASSFTPGAKNIQYF. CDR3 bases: TGTGCCAGCAGCTTTACCCCGGGGGCCAAAAACATTCAGTACTTC.

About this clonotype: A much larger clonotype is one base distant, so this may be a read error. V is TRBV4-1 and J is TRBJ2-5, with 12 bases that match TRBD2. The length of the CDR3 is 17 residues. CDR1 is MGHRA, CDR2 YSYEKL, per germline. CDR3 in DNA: TGCGTCAGCAGCCGAATACCAAGGACTAGCGGGGAAGAGACCCAGTACTTC. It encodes CVSSRIPRTSGEETQYF.

The CDR3 DNA reads TGTGCCAGCAGGGGGGACCCTTATAGCAATCAGCCCCAGCATTTT. Protein sequence: CASRGDPYSNQPQHF. This rearrangement joins TRBV6-1 to TRBJ1-5; TRBD1 might be the D (5 bases). CDR3 length: 15 amino acids. Between the trimmed V and J ends, which lost 6 bases and 0 bases, there was a span of 12 bases. Germline CDR1 reads MNHNS; CDR2 reads SASEGT.

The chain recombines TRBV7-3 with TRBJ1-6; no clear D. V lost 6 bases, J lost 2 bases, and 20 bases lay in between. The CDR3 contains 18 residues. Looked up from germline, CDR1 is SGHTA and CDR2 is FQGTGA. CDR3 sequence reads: CASSLRTPSVTYNSPLHF. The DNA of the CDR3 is TGTGCCAGCAGTCTCAGGACCCCATCCGTGACCTATAATTCACCCCTCCACTTT. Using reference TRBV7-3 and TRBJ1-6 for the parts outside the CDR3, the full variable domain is GAGVSQTPSNKVTEKGKYVELRCDPISGHTALYWYRQSLGQGPEFLIYFQGTGAADDSGLPNDRFFAVRPEGSVSTLKIQRTERGDSAVYLCASSLRTPSVTYNSPLHFGNGTRLTVT.

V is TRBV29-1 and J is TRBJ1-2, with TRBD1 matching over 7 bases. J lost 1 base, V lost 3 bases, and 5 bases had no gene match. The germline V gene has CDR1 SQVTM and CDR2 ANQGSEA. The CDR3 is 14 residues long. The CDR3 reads CSVDTRDSNYGYTF. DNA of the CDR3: TGCAGCGTTGATACACGGGACAGTAACTATGGCTACACCTTC.

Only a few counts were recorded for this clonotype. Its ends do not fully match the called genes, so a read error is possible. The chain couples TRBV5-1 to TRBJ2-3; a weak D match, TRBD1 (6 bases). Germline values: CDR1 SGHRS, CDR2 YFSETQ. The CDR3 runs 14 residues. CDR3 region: CASSSGQYTDAQYF. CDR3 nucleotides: TGCGCCAGCAGCTCCGGACAGTACACAGATGCGCAGTATTTT.

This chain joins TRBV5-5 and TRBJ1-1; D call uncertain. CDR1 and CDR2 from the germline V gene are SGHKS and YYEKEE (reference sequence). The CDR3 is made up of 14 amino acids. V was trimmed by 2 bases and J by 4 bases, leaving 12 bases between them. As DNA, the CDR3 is TGTGCCAGCAGCTTCGGGGTCCCAACCACTGAAGCTTTCTTT. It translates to CASSFGVPTTEAFF.

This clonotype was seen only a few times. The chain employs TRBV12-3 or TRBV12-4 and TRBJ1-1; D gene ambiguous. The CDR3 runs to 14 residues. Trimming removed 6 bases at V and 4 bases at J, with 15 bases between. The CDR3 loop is CASSPRDYGTEAFF. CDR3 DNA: TGTGCCAGCAGCCCTAGGGATTACGGCACTGAAGCTTTCTTT.

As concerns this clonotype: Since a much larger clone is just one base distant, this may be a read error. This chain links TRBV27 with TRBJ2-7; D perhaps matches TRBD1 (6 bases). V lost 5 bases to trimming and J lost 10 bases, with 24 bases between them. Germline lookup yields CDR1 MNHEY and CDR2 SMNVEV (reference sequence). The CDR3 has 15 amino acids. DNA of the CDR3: TGTGCCAGCAGTGCAAACAGGGACGGTTACGAGGCCCAGTACTTC. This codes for CASSANRDGYEAQYF.

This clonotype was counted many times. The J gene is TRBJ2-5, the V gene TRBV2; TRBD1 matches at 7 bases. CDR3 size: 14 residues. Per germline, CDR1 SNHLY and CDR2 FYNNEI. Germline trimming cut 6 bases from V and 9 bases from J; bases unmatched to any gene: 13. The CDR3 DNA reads TGTGCCAGCAGCCCGTCGACAGGGTCCAGGGCCCAGTACTTC. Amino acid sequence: CASSPSTGSRAQYF.

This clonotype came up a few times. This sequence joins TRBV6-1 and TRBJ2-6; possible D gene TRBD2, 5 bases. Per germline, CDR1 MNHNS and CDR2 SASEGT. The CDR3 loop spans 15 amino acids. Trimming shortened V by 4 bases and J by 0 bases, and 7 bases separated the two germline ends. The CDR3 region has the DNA TGTGCCAGCAGTGGACGGGACTCTGGGGCCAACGTCCTGACTTTC. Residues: CASSGRDSGANVLTF.

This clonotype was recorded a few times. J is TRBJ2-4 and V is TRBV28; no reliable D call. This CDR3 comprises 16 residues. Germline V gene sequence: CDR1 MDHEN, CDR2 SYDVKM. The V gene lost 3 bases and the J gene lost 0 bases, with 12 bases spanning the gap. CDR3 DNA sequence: TGTGCCAGCAGTTTCAGTGGCTATTTAGCCAAAAACATTCAGTACTTC. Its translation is CASSFSGYLAKNIQYF.

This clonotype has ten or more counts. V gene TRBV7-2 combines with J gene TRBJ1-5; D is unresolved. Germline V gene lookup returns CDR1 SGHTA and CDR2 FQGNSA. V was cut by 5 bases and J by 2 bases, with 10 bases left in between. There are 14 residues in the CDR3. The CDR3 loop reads CASSRSGRNQPQHF. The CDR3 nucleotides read TGTGCCAGCAGCCGGAGTGGCCGCAATCAGCCCCAGCATTTT.

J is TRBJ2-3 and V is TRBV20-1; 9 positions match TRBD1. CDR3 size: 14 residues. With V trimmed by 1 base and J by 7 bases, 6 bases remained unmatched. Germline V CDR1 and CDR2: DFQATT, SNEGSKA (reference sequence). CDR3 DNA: TGCAGTGCTAGAGGAGGGACAGGGTTGAATACGCAGTATTTT. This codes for CSARGGTGLNTQYF.

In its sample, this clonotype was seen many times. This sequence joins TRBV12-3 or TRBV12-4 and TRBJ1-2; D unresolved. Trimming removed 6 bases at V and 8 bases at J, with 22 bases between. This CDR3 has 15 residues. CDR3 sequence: CASRPSTGSPGGYTF. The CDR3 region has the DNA TGTGCCAGCAGGCCCTCCACCGGGAGCCCTGGCGGCTACACCTTC.

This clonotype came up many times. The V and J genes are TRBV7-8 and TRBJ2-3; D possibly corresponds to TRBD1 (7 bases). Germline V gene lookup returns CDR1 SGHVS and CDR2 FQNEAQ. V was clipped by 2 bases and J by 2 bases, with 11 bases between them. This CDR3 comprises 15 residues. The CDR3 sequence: CASSLQGGSTDTQYF. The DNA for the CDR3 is TGTGCCAGCAGCTTACAGGGGGGTTCCACAGATACGCAGTATTTT.

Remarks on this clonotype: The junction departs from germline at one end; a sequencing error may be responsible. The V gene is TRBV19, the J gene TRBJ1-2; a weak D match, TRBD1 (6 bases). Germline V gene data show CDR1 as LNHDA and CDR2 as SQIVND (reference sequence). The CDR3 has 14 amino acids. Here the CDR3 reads CASSKQGVGYGCTF. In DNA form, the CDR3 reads TGTGCCAGTAGTAAACAGGGAGTTGGCTATGGCTGCACCTTC.

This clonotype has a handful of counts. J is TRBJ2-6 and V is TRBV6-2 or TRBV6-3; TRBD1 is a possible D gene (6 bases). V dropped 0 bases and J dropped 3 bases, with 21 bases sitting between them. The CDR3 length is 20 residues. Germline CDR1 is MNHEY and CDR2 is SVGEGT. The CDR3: CASSYSRTGTLGFGANVLTF. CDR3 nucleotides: TGTGCCAGCAGTTACTCGAGAACAGGGACCCTTGGTTTTGGGGCCAACGTCCTGACTTTC.

The CDR3 sequence: CASSQGAGLDQPQHF. CDR3 nucleotide sequence: TGCGCCAGCAGCCAGGGGGCAGGTTTAGATCAGCCCCAGCATTTT. This rearrangement joins TRBV5-1 to TRBJ1-5; 8 nucleotides match TRBD1. J gave up 5 bases and V 4 bases, and 8 bases lay outside the gene matches. The CDR3 has 15 amino acids. CDR1 and CDR2 (germline): SGHRS, YFSETQ. The whole variable domain, remainder taken from reference TRBV5-1 and TRBJ1-5, is KAGVTQTPRYLIKTRGQQVTLSCSPISGHRSVSWYQQTPGQGLQFLFEYFSETQRNKGNFPGRFSGRQFSNSRSEMNVSTLELGDSALYLCASSQGAGLDQPQHFGDGTRLSIL.

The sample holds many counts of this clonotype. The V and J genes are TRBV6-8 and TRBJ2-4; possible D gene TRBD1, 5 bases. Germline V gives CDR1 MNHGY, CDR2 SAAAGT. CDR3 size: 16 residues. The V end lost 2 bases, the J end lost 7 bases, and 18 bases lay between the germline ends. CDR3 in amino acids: CASSYGPHNRRNIQYF. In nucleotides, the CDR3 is TGTGCCAGCAGTTACGGTCCCCACAACAGGCGGAACATTCAGTACTTC.

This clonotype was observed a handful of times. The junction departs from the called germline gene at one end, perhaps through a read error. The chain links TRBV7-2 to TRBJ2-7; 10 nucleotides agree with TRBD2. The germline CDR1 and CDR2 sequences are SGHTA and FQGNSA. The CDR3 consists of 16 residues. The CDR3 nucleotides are TGTGCCGGCAGCCGAAGCGGGGGGGTTGTCTCCTACGAGCAGTACTTC. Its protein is CAGSRSGGVVSYEQYF.

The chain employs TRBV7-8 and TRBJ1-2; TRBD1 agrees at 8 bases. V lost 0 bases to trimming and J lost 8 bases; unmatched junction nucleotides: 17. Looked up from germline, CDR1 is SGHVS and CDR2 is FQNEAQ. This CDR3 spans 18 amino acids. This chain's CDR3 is CASSLARTSTGAGGGYTF. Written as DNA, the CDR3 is TGTGCCAGCAGCTTAGCCCGAACGTCGACAGGGGCTGGGGGGGGCTACACCTTC. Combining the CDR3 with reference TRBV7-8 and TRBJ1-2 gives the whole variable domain GAGVSQSPRYKVAKRGQDVALRCDPISGHVSLFWYQQALGQGPEFLTYFQNEAQLDKSGLPSDRFFAERPEGSVSTLKIQRTQQEDSAVYLCASSLARTSTGAGGGYTFGSGTRLTVV.

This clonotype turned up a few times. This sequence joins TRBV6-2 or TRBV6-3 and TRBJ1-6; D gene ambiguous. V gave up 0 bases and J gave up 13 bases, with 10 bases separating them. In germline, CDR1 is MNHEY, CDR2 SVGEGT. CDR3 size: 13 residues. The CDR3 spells CASSYSTTSPLHF. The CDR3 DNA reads TGTGCCAGCAGTTACTCGACGACTTCGCCCCTCCACTTT.

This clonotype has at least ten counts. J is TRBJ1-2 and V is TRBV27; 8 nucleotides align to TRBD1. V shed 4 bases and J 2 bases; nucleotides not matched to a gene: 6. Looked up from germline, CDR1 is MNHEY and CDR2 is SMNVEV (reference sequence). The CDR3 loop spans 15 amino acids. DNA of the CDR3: TGTGCCAGCAGTTCCCCGCGGACAGGGAACTATGGCTACACCTTC. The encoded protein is CASSSPRTGNYGYTF.

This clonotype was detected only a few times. CDR3 loop: CASSLVLTGGYTF. CDR3 bases: TGTGCCAGCAGTTTAGTGCTTACCGGGGGCTACACCTTC. The chain has TRBV12-3 or TRBV12-4 and TRBJ1-2; D gene unclear. This CDR3 is 13 amino acids long. V lost 1 base, J lost 8 bases, and 11 bases lay in between.